One and the same sample provided the 7 T cell receptor beta chains below, sequenced in a study of T-cell reconstitution after alpha-beta-depleted transplantation in children. Library preparation (for TCRbeta) was performed with unique molecular identifiers. MiXCR, applied by TCRdb to the PCR reads, yields one record per CDR3 protein. The data contain hundreds of thousands of distinct CDR3 sequences, about 17% of them singletons. The material sequenced was PBMCs, mostly from graft donor cells, taken 360 days after TCRalphabeta/CD19-depleted stem cell transplant. The receptors come from a boy younger than two who had a stem cell transplant for Wiskott-Aldrich syndrome, so the T cells may come from the graft donor.

The chain joins TRBV12-3 or TRBV12-4 to TRBJ2-2; 11 nucleotides agree with TRBD2. The CDR3 spans 17 residues. V shed 0 bases and J 7 bases; nucleotides not matched to a gene: 7. This CDR3 is CASSLALLAGVNGELFF. CDR3 DNA sequence: TGTGCCAGCAGTTTAGCGCTACTAGCGGGAGTAAACGGGGAGCTGTTTTTT.

This clonotype turned up a few times. The rearrangement links TRBV4-1 to TRBJ2-5; TRBD1 is a possible D gene (6 bases). Trimming took 2 bases from V and 2 from J, leaving 9 bases between them. The germline gives CDR1 MGHRA, CDR2 YSYEKL. The CDR3 loop spans 14 amino acids. CDR3 protein: CASSQLTGQETQYF. The CDR3, as DNA: TGCGCCAGCAGCCAATTAACAGGGCAAGAGACCCAGTACTTC.

The sample holds a few counts of this clonotype. The rearrangement links TRBV5-1 to TRBJ2-7; D may be TRBD1 or TRBD2 (5 bases each). The CDR3 sequence is 12 residues long. Between the trimmed V and J ends, which lost 3 bases and 6 bases, there was a span of 10 bases. CDR1 is SGHRS and CDR2 is YFSETQ in the germline V gene. In DNA form, the CDR3 reads TGCGCCAGCAGCTGGGGGATGAGCGAGCAGTACTTC. Residues: CASSWGMSEQYF.

J is TRBJ1-5 and V is TRBV30, with TRBD1 as a possible D gene (5 bases). This CDR3 spans 14 amino acids. Germline V CDR1 and CDR2: GTSNPN, SVGIG (reference sequence). V lost 0 bases, J lost 4 bases, and 10 bases lay in between. In DNA form, the CDR3 reads TGTGCCTGGAGTGTAAGACAGCAGAATCAGCCCCAGCATTTT. Translating it yields CAWSVRQQNQPQHF.

This clonotype has a handful of counts. The rearrangement links TRBV7-2 to TRBJ2-4; D not resolved. Germline CDR1 SGHTA, CDR2 FQGNSA. The ends were cut back, 3 bases at V and 1 base at J, with 10 bases in the middle. This CDR3 has 15 residues. The CDR3 coding sequence is TGTGCCAGCAGCTTGCCCAATGGGGCCAAAAACATTCAGTACTTC. It translates to CASSLPNGAKNIQYF.

This clonotype showed up just once. The chain recombines TRBV5-6 with TRBJ2-1; D not certain. In germline, CDR1 is SGHDT, CDR2 YYEEEE. The CDR3 covers 13 residues. The V gene lost 5 bases and the J gene lost 12 bases, with 18 bases spanning the gap. The CDR3 DNA is TGTGCCAGCAGACCTACGCCGGGTAGCATGCAGTTCTTC. Translating it yields CASRPTPGSMQFF.

The CDR3 reads CSAGQAGGHNEQFF. CDR3 nucleotide sequence: TGCAGTGCGGGACAGGCTGGGGGACACAATGAGCAGTTCTTC. V usage is TRBV20-1 and J usage is TRBJ2-1, with 8 bases lining up with TRBD1. After removal of 6 bases from V and 5 bases from J, the junction contained 9 bases not matched to a gene. Germline assignment: CDR1 DFQATT and CDR2 SNEGSKA (reference sequence). The CDR3 spans 14 residues.